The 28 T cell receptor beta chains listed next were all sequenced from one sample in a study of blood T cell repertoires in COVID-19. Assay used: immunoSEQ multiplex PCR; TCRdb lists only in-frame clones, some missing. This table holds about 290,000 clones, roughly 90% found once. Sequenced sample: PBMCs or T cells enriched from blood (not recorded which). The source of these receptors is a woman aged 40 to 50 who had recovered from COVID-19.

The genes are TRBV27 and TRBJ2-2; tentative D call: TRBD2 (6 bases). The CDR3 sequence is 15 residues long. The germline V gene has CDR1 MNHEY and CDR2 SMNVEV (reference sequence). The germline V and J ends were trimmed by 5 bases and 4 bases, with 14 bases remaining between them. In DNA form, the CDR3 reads TGTGCCAGCAGTAGCCGGGGGTGGGGCACCGGGGAGCTGTTTTTT. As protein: CASSSRGWGTGELFF.

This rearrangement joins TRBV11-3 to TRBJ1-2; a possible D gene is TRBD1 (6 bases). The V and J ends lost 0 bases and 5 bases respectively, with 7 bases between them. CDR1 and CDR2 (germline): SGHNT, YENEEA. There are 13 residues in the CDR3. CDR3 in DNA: TGTGCCAGCAGCTTAGAGACAGGATATGGCTACACCTTC. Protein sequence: CASSLETGYGYTF.

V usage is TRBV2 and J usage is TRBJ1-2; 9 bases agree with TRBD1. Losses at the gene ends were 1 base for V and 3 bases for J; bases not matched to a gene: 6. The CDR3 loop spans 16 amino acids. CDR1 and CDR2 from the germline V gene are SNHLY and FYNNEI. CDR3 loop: CASSEVTGGVDYGYTF. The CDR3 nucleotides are TGTGCCAGCAGTGAAGTAACAGGGGGCGTTGACTATGGCTACACCTTC.

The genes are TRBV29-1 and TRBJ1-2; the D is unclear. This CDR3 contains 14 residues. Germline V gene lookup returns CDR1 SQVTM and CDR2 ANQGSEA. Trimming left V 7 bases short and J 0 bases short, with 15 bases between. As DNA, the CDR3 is TGCAGCGCCGGAGGCGGCAGAGCTAACTATGGCTACACCTTC. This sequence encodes CSAGGGRANYGYTF.

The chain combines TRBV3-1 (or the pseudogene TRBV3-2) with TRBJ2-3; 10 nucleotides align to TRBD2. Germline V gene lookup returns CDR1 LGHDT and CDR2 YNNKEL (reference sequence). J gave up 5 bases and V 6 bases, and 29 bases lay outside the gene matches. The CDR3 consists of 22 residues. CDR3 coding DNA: TGTGCCAGCAGGAAGATGGGTGGAAGCGGGAGGGCCCTCTCGGGTGTAGGAGATACGCAGTATTTT. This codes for CASRKMGGSGRALSGVGDTQYF.

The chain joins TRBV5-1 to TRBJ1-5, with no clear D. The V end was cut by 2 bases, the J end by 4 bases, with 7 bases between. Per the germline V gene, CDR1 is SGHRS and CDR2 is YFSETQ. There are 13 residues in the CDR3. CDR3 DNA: TGCGCCAGCAGCTTCGACGGGAATCAGCCCCAGCATTTT. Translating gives CASSFDGNQPQHF.

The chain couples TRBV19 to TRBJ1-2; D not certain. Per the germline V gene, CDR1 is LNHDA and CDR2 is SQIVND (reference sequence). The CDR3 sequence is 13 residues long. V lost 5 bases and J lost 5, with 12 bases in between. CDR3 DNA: TGTGCCAGTAGTCCCTCCCATAGTTATGGCTACACCTTC. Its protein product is CASSPSHSYGYTF.

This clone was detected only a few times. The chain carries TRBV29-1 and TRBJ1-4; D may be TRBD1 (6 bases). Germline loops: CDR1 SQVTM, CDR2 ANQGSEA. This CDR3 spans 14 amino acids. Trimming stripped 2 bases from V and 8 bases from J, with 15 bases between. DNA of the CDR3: TGCAGCGTTGAACTCAACAGGGCAGGCGAAAAACTGTTTTTT. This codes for CSVELNRAGEKLFF. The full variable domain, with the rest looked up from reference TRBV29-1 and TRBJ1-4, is SAVISQKPSRDICQRGTSLTIQCQVDSQVTMMFWYRQQPGQSLTLIATANQGSEATYESGFVIDKFPISRPNLTFSTLTVSNMSPEDSSIYLCSVELNRAGEKLFFGSGTQLSVL.

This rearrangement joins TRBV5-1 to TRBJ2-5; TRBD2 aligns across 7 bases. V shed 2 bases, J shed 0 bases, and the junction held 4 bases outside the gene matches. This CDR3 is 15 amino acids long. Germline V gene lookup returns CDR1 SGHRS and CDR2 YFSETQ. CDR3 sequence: CASSLTSVHQETQYF. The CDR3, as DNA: TGCGCCAGCAGCTTAACTAGCGTACACCAAGAGACCCAGTACTTC.

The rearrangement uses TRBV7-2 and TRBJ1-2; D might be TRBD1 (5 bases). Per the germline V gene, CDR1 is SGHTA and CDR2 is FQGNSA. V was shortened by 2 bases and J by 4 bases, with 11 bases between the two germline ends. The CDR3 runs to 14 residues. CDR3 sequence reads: CASSLSRVGYGYTF. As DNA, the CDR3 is TGTGCCAGCAGCTTATCCAGGGTGGGCTATGGCTACACCTTC.

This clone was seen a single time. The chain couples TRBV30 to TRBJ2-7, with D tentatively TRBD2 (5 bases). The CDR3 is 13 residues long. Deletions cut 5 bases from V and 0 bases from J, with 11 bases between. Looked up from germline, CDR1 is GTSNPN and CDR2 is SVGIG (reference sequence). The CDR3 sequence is CAWARENSYEQYF. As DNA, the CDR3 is TGTGCCTGGGCTAGGGAGAACTCCTACGAGCAGTACTTC.

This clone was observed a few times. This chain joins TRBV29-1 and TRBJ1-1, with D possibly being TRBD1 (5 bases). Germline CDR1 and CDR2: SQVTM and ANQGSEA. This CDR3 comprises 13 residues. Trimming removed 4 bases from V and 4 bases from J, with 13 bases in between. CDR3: CSVVWGTGTEAFF. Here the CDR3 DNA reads TGCAGCGTTGTTTGGGGCACGGGCACTGAAGCTTTCTTT. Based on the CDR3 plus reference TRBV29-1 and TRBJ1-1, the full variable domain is SAVISQKPSRDICQRGTSLTIQCQVDSQVTMMFWYRQQPGQSLTLIATANQGSEATYESGFVIDKFPISRPNLTFSTLTVSNMSPEDSSIYLCSVVWGTGTEAFFGQGTRLTVV.

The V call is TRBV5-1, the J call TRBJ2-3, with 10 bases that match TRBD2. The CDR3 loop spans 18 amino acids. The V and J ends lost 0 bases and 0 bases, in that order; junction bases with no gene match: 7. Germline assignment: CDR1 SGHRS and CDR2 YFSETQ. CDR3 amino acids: CASSLERGGEGSTDTQYF. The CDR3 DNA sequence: TGCGCCAGCAGCTTGGAGCGGGGGGGCGAGGGGAGCACAGATACGCAGTATTTT.

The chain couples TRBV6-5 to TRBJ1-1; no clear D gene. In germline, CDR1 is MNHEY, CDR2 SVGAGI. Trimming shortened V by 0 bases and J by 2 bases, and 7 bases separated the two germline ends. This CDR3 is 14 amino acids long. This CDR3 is CASSYSGSNTEAFF. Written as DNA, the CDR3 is TGTGCCAGCAGTTACTCGGGCAGTAACACTGAAGCTTTCTTT.

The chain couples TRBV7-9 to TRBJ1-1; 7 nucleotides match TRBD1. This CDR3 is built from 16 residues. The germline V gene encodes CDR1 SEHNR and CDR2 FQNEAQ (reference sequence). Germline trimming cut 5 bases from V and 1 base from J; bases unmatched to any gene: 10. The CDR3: CASSNVLDRANTEAFF. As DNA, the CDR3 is TGTGCCAGCAGCAACGTTCTTGACAGGGCGAACACTGAAGCTTTCTTT.

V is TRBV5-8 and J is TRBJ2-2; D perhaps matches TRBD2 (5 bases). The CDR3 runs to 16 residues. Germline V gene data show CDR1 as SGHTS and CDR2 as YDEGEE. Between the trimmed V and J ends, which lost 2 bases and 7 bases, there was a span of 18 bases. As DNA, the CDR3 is TGTGCCAGCAGCTTAATAAGCGGAGAATACGGCGGGGAGCTGTTTTTT. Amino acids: CASSLISGEYGGELFF.

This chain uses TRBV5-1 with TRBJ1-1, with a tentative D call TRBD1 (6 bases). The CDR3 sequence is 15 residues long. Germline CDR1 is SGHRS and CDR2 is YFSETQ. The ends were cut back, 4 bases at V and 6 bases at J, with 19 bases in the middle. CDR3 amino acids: CASSTQSRPGAEAFF. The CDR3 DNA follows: TGCGCCAGCAGCACACAGTCCCGCCCAGGGGCTGAAGCTTTCTTT.

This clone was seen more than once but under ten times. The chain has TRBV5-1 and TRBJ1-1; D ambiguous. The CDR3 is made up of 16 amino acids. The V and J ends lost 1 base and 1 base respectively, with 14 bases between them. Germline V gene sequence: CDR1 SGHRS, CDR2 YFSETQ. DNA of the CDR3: TGCGCCAGCAGCTTGTTGGGCCAGGCTGGGAACACTGAAGCTTTCTTT. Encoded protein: CASSLLGQAGNTEAFF.

The CDR3 reads CASSQDRNTEAFF. Written as DNA, the CDR3 is TGTGCCAGCAGTCAGGACAGGAACACTGAAGCTTTCTTT. This chain connects TRBV12-3 or TRBV12-4 to TRBJ1-1; D may be TRBD1 (6 bases). CDR3 size: 13 residues. V was trimmed by 5 bases and J by 1 base, leaving 8 bases between them.

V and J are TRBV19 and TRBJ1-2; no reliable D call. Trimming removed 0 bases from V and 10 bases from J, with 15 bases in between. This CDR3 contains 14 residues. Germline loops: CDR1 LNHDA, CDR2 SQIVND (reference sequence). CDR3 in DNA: TGTGCCAGTAGTATAGATGGCGGTAAGCCCGTCTACACCTTC. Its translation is CASSIDGGKPVYTF.

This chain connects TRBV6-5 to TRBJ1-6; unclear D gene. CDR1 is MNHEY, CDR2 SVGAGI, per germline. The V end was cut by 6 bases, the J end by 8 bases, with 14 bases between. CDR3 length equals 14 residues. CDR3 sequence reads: CASSAAGLDSPLHF. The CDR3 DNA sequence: TGTGCCAGCAGCGCCGCGGGCCTAGATTCACCCCTCCACTTT.

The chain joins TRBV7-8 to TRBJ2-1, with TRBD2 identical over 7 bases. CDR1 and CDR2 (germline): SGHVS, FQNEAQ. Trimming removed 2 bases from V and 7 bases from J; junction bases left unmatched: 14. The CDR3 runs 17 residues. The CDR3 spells CASSLISGLATTNEQFF. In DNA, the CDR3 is TGTGCCAGCAGCTTAATTAGCGGGCTAGCTACGACGAATGAGCAGTTCTTC.

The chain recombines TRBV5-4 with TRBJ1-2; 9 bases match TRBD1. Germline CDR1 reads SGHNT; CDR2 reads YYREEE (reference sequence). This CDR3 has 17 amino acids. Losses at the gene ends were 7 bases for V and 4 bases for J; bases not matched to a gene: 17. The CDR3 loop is CASGGPGTGKKGYGYTF. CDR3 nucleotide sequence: TGTGCCAGCGGTGGTCCCGGGACAGGGAAAAAGGGCTATGGCTACACCTTC. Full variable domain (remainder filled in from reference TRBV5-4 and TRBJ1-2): ETGVTQSPTHLIKTRGQQVTLRCSSQSGHNTVSWYQQALGQGPQFIFQYYREEENGRGNFPPRFSGLQFPNYSSELNVNALELDDSALYLCASGGPGTGKKGYGYTFGSGTRLTVV.

The DNA of the CDR3 is TGTGCTAGTGGTTCCACAGGGGGCACTGAAGCTTTCTTT. As protein: CASGSTGGTEAFF. The V call is TRBV12-5, the J call TRBJ1-1; 8 bases align to TRBD1. The CDR3 contains 13 residues. The junction had 2 bases not matched to a gene; V was cut back by 4 bases and J by 4 bases. CDR1 and CDR2 from the germline V gene are LGHNT and FRNRAP.

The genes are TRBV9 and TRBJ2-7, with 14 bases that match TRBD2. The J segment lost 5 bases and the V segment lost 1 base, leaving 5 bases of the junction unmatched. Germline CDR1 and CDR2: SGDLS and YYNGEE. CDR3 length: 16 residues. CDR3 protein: CASSVSVGLAGDEQYF. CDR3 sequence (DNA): TGTGCCAGCAGCGTAAGCGTGGGACTAGCGGGGGACGAGCAGTACTTC.

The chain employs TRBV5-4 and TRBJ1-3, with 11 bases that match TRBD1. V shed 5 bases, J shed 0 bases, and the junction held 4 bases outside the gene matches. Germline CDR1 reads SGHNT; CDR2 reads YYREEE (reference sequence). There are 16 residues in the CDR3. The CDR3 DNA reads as TGTGCCAGCAGTTGGACAGGGGGCAACTCTGGAAACACCATATATTTT. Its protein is CASSWTGGNSGNTIYF.

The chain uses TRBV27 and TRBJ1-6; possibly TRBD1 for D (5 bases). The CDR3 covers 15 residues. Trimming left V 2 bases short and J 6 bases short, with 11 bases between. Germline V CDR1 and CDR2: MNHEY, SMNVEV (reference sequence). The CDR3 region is CASSLQGLPNSPLHF. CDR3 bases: TGTGCCAGCAGTTTACAGGGACTCCCTAATTCACCCCTCCACTTT.

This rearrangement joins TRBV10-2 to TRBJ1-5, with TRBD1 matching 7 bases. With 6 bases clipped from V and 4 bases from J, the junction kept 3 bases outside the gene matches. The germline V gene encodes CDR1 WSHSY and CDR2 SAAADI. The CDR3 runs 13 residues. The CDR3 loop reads CASRETGNQPQHF. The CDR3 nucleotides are TGCGCCAGCAGGGAGACAGGGAATCAGCCCCAGCATTTT.